Listed below are T cell receptor beta chains from one sample, sequenced in a study of OX40 agonist ivuxolimab in advanced cancers. The table came from immunoSEQ multiplex PCR; TCRdb's copy has only in-frame clones and leaves some out. The profile covers 20,000 to 25,000 clones, with 85% to 90% appearing a single time and just over 20% taken by the ten largest. The source material was CD4+ or CD8+ T cells sorted from blood, sampled in a trial of the OX40 agonist ivuxolimab. The receptor set was obtained from an adult with an advanced solid tumor such as melanoma, head and neck, liver or kidney cancer. Both conserved end residues are part of each CDR3.

CASSLVGQGSTDTQYF,TRBJ2-3,TRBV7-6
CASTVHRGTTQYF,TRBJ2-3,TRBV19
CASSPPGQADTQYF,TRBJ2-3,TRBV18
CASSSLAGIDTDTQYF,TRBJ2-3,TRBV27
CASNPRGGRGSYEQYF,TRBJ2-7,TRBV28
CASSPPPNYGYTF,TRBJ1-2,TRBV7-3
CASSLGYSGANVLTF,TRBJ2-6,TRBV27
CASSQEAGTVYYEQYF,TRBJ2-7,TRBV4-1
CASSPSGDEQYF,TRBJ2-7,TRBV18
CSVERGLAGAHEQYF,TRBJ2-7,TRBV29-1
CASSPVAGAGVDEQFF,TRBJ2-1,TRBV11-2
CASSSEGWGGVAQYF,TRBJ2-5,TRBV11-2
CASSEGLATISYEQYF,TRBJ2-7,TRBV6-1
CASSLGLAGRDTQYF,TRBJ2-3,TRBV18
CASSQEGSYETQYF,TRBJ2-5,TRBV4-1
CATPGQPQHF,TRBJ1-5,TRBV25-1
CASSLGDSPYEQYF,NA,TRBV7-9
CASRGRKSYEQYF,TRBJ2-7,TRBV6-5
CASSTIWGDSNTEAFF,TRBJ1-1,TRBV19
CASSLKGYNTEAFF,TRBJ1-1,TRBV7-6
CASSLPDPYEQYF,TRBJ2-7,TRBV5-1